These 17 T cell receptor beta chains share one sample of origin, sequenced in a study of cytomegalovirus exposure and HLA in healthy donors. The PCR had 60 Vbeta and 13 Jbeta primers. Profiled with immunoSEQ multiplex PCR; TCRdb holds only in-frame clones, not every one. The sample records 140,000 or so clones, almost 85% being singletons. Material: PBMCs. The receptors shown here come from a woman aged 60-70 years in good health and CMV-seropositive.

The chain recombines TRBV2 with TRBJ1-2; no clear D gene. Germline V gene lookup returns CDR1 SNHLY and CDR2 FYNNEI. The CDR3 length is 12 residues. Trimming removed 7 bases at V and 8 bases at J, with 14 bases between. CDR3 amino acids: CASKSGPRGYTF. For the CDR3, the DNA is TGTGCCAGCAAGTCCGGCCCCAGGGGCTACACCTTC. The full variable domain, rest sourced from reference TRBV2 and TRBJ1-2, is EPEVTQTPSHQVTQMGQEVILRCVPISNHLYFYWYRQILGQKVEFLVSFYNNEISEKSEIFDDQFSVERPDGSNFTLKIRSTKLEDSAMYFCASKSGPRGYTFGSGTRLTVV.

This chain links TRBV27 with TRBJ2-7, with a weak D call TRBD2 (5 bases). V dropped 0 bases and J dropped 2 bases, with 8 bases sitting between them. Germline CDR1 reads MNHEY; CDR2 reads SMNVEV (reference sequence). The CDR3 extends over 14 amino acids. CDR3 sequence: CASSLSGSPYEQYF. The CDR3 bases are TGTGCCAGCAGTTTATCAGGGAGCCCCTACGAGCAGTACTTC.

V and J are TRBV14 and TRBJ2-7, with 7 nucleotides matching TRBD1. The junction had 8 bases not matched to a gene; V was cut back by 3 bases and J by 3 bases. This CDR3 contains 15 residues. Germline CDR1 is SGHDN and CDR2 is FVKESK. CDR3 nucleotide sequence: TGTGCCAGCAGCCAGGGAAGGGGGCTTATCTACGAGCAGTACTTC. Its translation is CASSQGRGLIYEQYF. Full variable domain (rest looked up from reference TRBV14 and TRBJ2-7): EAGVTQFPSHSVIEKGQTVTLRCDPISGHDNLYWYRRVMGKEIKFLLHFVKESKQDESGMPNNRFLAERTGGTYSTLKVQPAELEDSGVYFCASSQGRGLIYEQYFGPGTRLTVT.

For the CDR3, the DNA is TGTGCCAGCAGCCTTCGCGGGCTAGCGGCTTACAATGAGCAGTTCTTC. This codes for CASSLRGLAAYNEQFF. This chain links TRBV7-3 with TRBJ2-1; 7 bases match TRBD2. Looked up from germline, CDR1 is SGHTA and CDR2 is FQGTGA. The CDR3 sequence is 16 residues long. The junction had 11 bases not matched to a gene; V was cut back by 5 bases and J by 4 bases.

The DNA for the CDR3 is TGTGCCATCAGTGATAGTACCGGGAGTAGAGAGACCCAGTACTTC. Its protein product is CAISDSTGSRETQYF. The V and J genes are TRBV10-3 and TRBJ2-5; a possible D gene is TRBD2 (6 bases). V was shortened by 3 bases and J by 4 bases, with 15 bases between the two germline ends. The germline CDR1 and CDR2 sequences are ENHRY and SYGVKD. The CDR3 length is 15 residues.

This clone was recorded a few times. The genes are TRBV4-3 and TRBJ2-1; D is possibly TRBD1 (5 bases). The CDR3 is 15 residues long. V lost 4 bases, J lost 3 bases, and 13 bases lay in between. Germline lookup yields CDR1 LGHNA and CDR2 YSLEER. Here the CDR3 reads CASSLRVGDYNEQFF. CDR3 in DNA: TGCGCCAGCAGCCTCCGGGTAGGGGACTACAATGAGCAGTTCTTC.

The rearrangement links TRBV18 to TRBJ2-7; tentatively, D is TRBD2 (6 bases). CDR1 KGHSH and CDR2 LQKENI come from the germline V gene. This CDR3 has 15 amino acids. V shed 3 bases and J shed 4 bases, with 16 bases lying between them. DNA of the CDR3: TGTGCCAGCTCACCTGCGGGACGAAAGTTTTACGAGCAGTACTTC. Translating it yields CASSPAGRKFYEQYF.

The rearrangement joins TRBV6-1 to TRBJ2-7, with a tentative D call TRBD2 (5 bases). Trimming removed 2 bases at V and 3 bases at J, with 8 bases between. The CDR3 runs to 13 residues. The germline V gene encodes CDR1 MNHNS and CDR2 SASEGT. The chain's CDR3 is CASSELADYEQYF. The CDR3 DNA follows: TGTGCCAGCAGTGAACTAGCAGACTACGAGCAGTACTTC.

The chain combines TRBV19 with TRBJ1-1; D is possibly TRBD1 (5 bases). The CDR3 totals 15 residues. From germline, CDR1 is LNHDA and CDR2 SQIVND (reference sequence). V was pared by 3 bases and J by 0 bases, with 11 bases between. The CDR3, as DNA: TGTGCCAGTAGTATCTGGCAGGACATGAACACTGAAGCTTTCTTT. It translates to CASSIWQDMNTEAFF.

The chain has TRBV28 and TRBJ2-1; 16 bases match TRBD2. V dropped 4 bases and J dropped 2; count of bases not matched to a gene: 5. The germline gives CDR1 MDHEN, CDR2 SYDVKM. The CDR3 runs to 18 residues. The CDR3 loop is CASSSGLAGGGTYNEQFF. The CDR3, as DNA: TGTGCCAGCAGTTCGGGACTAGCGGGAGGGGGCACCTACAATGAGCAGTTCTTC.

The chain couples TRBV5-1 to TRBJ2-2, with D unresolved. Germline assignment: CDR1 SGHRS and CDR2 YFSETQ. V lost 2 bases to trimming and J lost 6 bases, with 17 bases between them. The CDR3 length is 16 residues. CDR3 residues: CASSFIERGSPGELFF. CDR3 in DNA: TGCGCCAGCAGCTTTATTGAGAGAGGCTCCCCCGGGGAGCTGTTTTTT.

V gene TRBV6-6 combines with J gene TRBJ2-7; 8 bases match TRBD1. With 5 bases clipped from V and 3 bases from J, the junction kept 9 bases outside the gene matches. Germline CDR1 MNHNY, CDR2 SVGAGI (reference sequence). The CDR3 sequence is 15 residues long. The DNA for the CDR3 is TGTGCCAGCAGTGCGACCGGGACAGGTAACTACGAGCAGTACTTC. Translated, it gives CASSATGTGNYEQYF.

V is TRBV7-3 and J is TRBJ2-7, with TRBD2 matching 9 bases. Losses at the gene ends were 5 bases for V and 4 bases for J; bases not matched to a gene: 9. This CDR3 is 15 amino acids long. Per germline, CDR1 SGHTA and CDR2 FQGTGA. The CDR3: CASSPPLAGPYEQYF. Written as DNA, the CDR3 is TGTGCCAGCAGCCCTCCCCTAGCGGGACCTTACGAGCAGTACTTC.

The chain recombines TRBV30 with TRBJ2-1; TRBD1 is a possible D gene (6 bases). Germline assignment: CDR1 GTSNPN and CDR2 SVGIG (reference sequence). The CDR3 runs 13 residues. V was shortened by 4 bases and J by 5 bases, with 12 bases between the two germline ends. The CDR3 region is CAWKQGSDNEQFF. Written as DNA, the CDR3 is TGTGCCTGGAAGCAGGGGTCCGACAATGAGCAGTTCTTC.

V and J are TRBV28 and TRBJ1-5; 8 nucleotides match TRBD1. The CDR3 is 14 residues long. With 4 bases clipped from V and 5 bases from J, the junction kept 4 bases outside the gene matches. Looked up from germline, CDR1 is MDHEN and CDR2 is SYDVKM. This CDR3 reads CASSSDRGDQPQHF. The CDR3 nucleotides are TGTGCCAGCAGTTCCGACAGGGGTGATCAGCCCCAGCATTTT.

Turning to this clone: One end of the junction does not line up with germline, which may come from a read error. V is TRBV27 and J is TRBJ2-7; 8 bases align to TRBD2. In germline, CDR1 is MNHEY, CDR2 SMNVEV (reference sequence). There are 14 residues in the CDR3. In nucleotides, the CDR3 is TGTGCCGGCAGTCCACTAGCGGTTGCCTACGAGCAGTACTTC. It encodes CAGSPLAVAYEQYF.

This chain uses TRBV13 with TRBJ2-1; TRBD1 might be the D (5 bases). Germline V gives CDR1 PRHDT, CDR2 FYEKMQ (reference sequence). Trimming took 0 bases from V and 2 from J, leaving 17 bases between them. This CDR3 region has 18 residues. The CDR3 DNA reads as TGTGCCAGCAGCTTAGGCCTTATAACAGGTCTACCCTACAATGAGCAGTTCTTC. Translating it yields CASSLGLITGLPYNEQFF.